The 7 T cell receptor beta chains listed next were all sequenced from one sample in a study of T cell clusters in autoimmune cytopenias. TRB was amplified by touch-down multiplex PCR, primer pools A and B combined. TCRdb derives one entry per CDR3 protein from the multiplex PCR reads, leaving out DNA. The sample has about 5,000 distinct CDR3 sequences, and its top ten clones hold 53%. TRB was amplified from roughly 270 ng of peripheral blood genomic DNA per sample. This same sample was also taken into another study, of T cell repertoires in aging, cancer and after chemotherapy.

Sequencing used peripheral blood. The receptors come from a human donor in good health.

This chain uses TRBV6-5 with TRBJ2-1; TCRdb's D call of TRBD1 is untestable without DNA. CDR1 is MNHEY, CDR2 SVGAGI, per germline. This CDR3 has 15 amino acids. The CDR3 sequence: CASTKTGTDYNEQFF.

V gene TRBV6-4 combines with J gene TRBJ1-2; TCRdb's D call, TRBD1, is unchecked because there is no DNA. Germline V gives CDR1 MRHNA, CDR2 SNTAGT. The CDR3 is 13 residues long. The CDR3 loop is CASSQGQGSGYTF.

The rearrangement joins TRBV18 to TRBJ2-3. Germline V gives CDR1 KGHSH, CDR2 LQKENI. The CDR3 has 18 amino acids. CDR3 sequence reads: CASSPPLQSSISTDTQYF.

V gene TRBV12-3 or TRBV12-4 combines with J gene TRBJ1-5. There are 16 residues in the CDR3. The CDR3 sequence: CASSESLFDSNQPQHF.

This clonotype counts as medium-sized by frequency. The chain couples TRBV19 to TRBJ2-2; TCRdb gives TRBD2 as the D gene, but with no DNA this cannot be confirmed. Germline V gene sequence: CDR1 LNHDA, CDR2 SQIVND (reference sequence). This CDR3 has 15 residues. CDR3 sequence: CASSLAGGYTGELFF.

The J gene is TRBJ1-2, the V gene TRBV19. CDR3 length: 17 amino acids. Germline CDR1 LNHDA, CDR2 SQIVND (reference sequence). CDR3 sequence: CASSPSRPEGSNYGYTF.

The chain carries TRBV19 and TRBJ2-3; TCRdb's D gene call, TRBD2, goes unchecked for lack of DNA. The CDR3 contains 16 residues. The germline CDR1 and CDR2 sequences are LNHDA and SQIVND (reference sequence). The CDR3 sequence is CASSTSGTGITDTQYF.